Listed below are T cell receptor beta chains from one sample, sequenced in a study of shared clonotypes between healthy human individuals. The data were produced by immunoSEQ multiplex PCR, yet TCRdb's version contains in-frame clones alone and is incomplete. The sample yields roughly 2.5 million clones, over 85% seen once. The material sequenced was naive CD4+ T cells sorted from blood. Receptors were obtained from a man aged 18 to 29 in good health. Both conserved end residues are part of each CDR3.

v_gene,j_gene,CDR3aa
TRBV18,TRBJ2-3,CASSPPGLAGGDTQYF
TRBV13,TRBJ2-7,CASSLWVAGDEQYF
TRBV11-2,TRBJ2-1,CASSPTGNEQFF
TRBV10-1,TRBJ2-3,CASSGSSGSGADTQYF
TRBV28,TRBJ1-1,CASSGAGGPLNTEAFF
TRBV15,TRBJ2-7,CATSRDVQPIYEQYF
TRBV5-1,TRBJ2-7,CASSTSGETYEQYF
TRBV7-2,TRBJ2-1,CASSRGGEQFF
TRBV2,TRBJ1-2,CASRFQGEYGYTF
TRBV5-6,TRBJ1-1,CASSLEYTEAFF
TRBV25-1,TRBJ2-7,CAREGDLYEQYF
TRBV11-2,TRBJ2-7,CASTLRGSGINEQYF
TRBV6-6,TRBJ1-1,CASSRRGDTEAFF
TRBV7-2,TRBJ2-3,CASSLGQFTDTQYF
TRBV6-6,TRBJ2-7,CASSYSTANPEQYF
TRBV19,TRBJ1-5,CASNTGRNQPQHF
TRBV19,TRBJ2-1,CASSRGGSYNEQFF
TRBV27,TRBJ2-1,CASTPNRVDNEQFF
TRBV5-4,TRBJ2-5,CASSRPLPQDQETQYF
TRBV5-1,TRBJ1-5,CASSLEGVEPQHF
TRBV2,TRBJ1-4,CASNQWGANEKLFF
TRBV7-9,TRBJ2-1,CASSLGLPNEQFF
TRBV6-5,TRBJ2-3,CASSYPGLAGDTQYF